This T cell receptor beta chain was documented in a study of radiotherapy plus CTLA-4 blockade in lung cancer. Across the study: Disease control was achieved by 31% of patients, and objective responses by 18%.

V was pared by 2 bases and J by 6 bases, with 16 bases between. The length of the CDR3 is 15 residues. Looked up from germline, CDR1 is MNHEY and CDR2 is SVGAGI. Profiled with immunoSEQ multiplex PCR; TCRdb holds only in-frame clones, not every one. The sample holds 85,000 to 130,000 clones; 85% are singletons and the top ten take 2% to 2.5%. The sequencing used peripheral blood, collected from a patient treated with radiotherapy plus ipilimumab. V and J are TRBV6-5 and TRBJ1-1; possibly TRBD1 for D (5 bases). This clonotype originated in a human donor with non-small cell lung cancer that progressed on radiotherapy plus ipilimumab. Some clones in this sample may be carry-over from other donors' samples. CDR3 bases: TGTGCCAGCAGTTACGGGCTGGGGGAAGGCGCTGAAGCTTTCTTT. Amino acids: CASSYGLGEGAEAFF.